This T cell receptor (beta chain) is from a study of T cell repertoires in ileal Crohn's disease. Overall study: All patients had surgery for stricturing (about 61%) or penetrating (roughly 39%) disease.

Time point given: inflamed ileum from the surgical specimen. CDR3 length equals 12 residues. Germline CDR1 SGHTA, CDR2 FQGNSA. V gave up 7 bases and J gave up 0 bases, with 6 bases separating them. A word on this clone: Antigen specificity is unknown.

Sequencing was performed with immunoSEQ multiplex PCR; in TCRdb, only in-frame clones are kept and a portion is missing. Of approximately 15,000 clones in the sample, around 76% were seen once. Broader study findings: All patients with clonality above 26.8% had endoscopic recurrence. Active smokers at surgery had more clonal expansions than non-smokers. Sorted CD8 T cells held more high-frequency clones than CD4.

This receptor was obtained from an adult with Crohn's disease. The rearrangement uses TRBV7-2 and TRBJ1-1; D remains ambiguous. The source material was ileal tissue. The CDR3 is CASTALNTEAFF. DNA for the CDR3: TGTGCCAGCACCGCCCTGAACACTGAAGCTTTCTTT. The variable domain in full, completed from reference TRBV7-2 and TRBJ1-1, reads GAGVSQSPSNKVTEKGKDVELRCDPISGHTALYWYRQSLGQGLEFLIYFQGNSAPDKSGLPSDRFSAERTGGSVSTLTIQRTQQEDSAVYLCASTALNTEAFFGQGTRLTVV.